A selection of T cell receptor beta chains follows, all from one sample in a study of cytomegalovirus exposure and HLA in healthy donors. Sequencing used immunoSEQ multiplex PCR; TCRdb keeps in-frame clones, though not all of them. Here the sample table reports about 210,000 clones. Sequencing input: PBMCs. The receptors were gathered from a woman aged 25 to 39 in good health and CMV-seropositive. The CDR3 runs from the conserved cysteine through the conserved F or W. Fields, in order: CDR3 length, D gene, V gene, J gene, CDR3 DNA, CDR3 protein. The D gene is left open where the match is weak.

>18|TRBD2|TRBV4-3|TRBJ2-7
TGCGCCAGCAGCCAAGGCGCCGGTGAGAGCGGGAGTCGTTACGAGCAGTACTTC
CASSQGAGESGSRYEQYF
>16|.|TRBV7-2|TRBJ2-7
TGTGCCAGCAGCTTAGTCGGACCAGGGTCGGCTTACGAGCAGTACTTC
CASSLVGPGSAYEQYF
>14|TRBD2|TRBV6-5|TRBJ2-2
TGTGCCACCTTAGCGGGGGTAAACACCGGGGAGCTGTTTTTT
CATLAGVNTGELFF
>16|.|TRBV11-2|TRBJ2-3
TGTGCCAGCAGCTTAGAGGCAGGGCAGGGGACAGATACGCAGTATTTT
CASSLEAGQGTDTQYF
>18|.|TRBV19|TRBJ1-6
TGTGCCAGTACCCCTTCGGGGGAGAGGAGCTCCTATAATTCACCCCTCCACTTT
CASTPSGERSSYNSPLHF
>18|.|TRBV11-2|TRBJ1-2
TGTGCCAGCAGCTTAGGATCTCGACCAGCCGGAGTGGAGGATGGCTACACCTTC
CASSLGSRPAGVEDGYTF
>18|.|TRBV30|TRBJ2-7
TGTGCCTGGAGGAGGAGTGGTCTTCCTATGCCACCGGCGGGCGAGCAGTACTTC
CAWRRSGLPMPPAGEQYF
>12|.|TRBV30|TRBJ2-2
TGTGCCTGGAGTGTATCGACCGGGGAGCTGTTTTTT
CAWSVSTGELFF
>15|.|TRBV7-8|TRBJ2-7
TGTGCCAGCAGCTTAGGGGGCGAGATTGCTTACGAGCAGTACTTC
CASSLGGEIAYEQYF
>13|TRBD1|TRBV6-5|TRBJ1-1
TGTGCCAGCAGTTTCAGGGGGGTGTCTGAAGCTTTCTTT
CASSFRGVSEAFF
>15|.|TRBV4-1|TRBJ1-4
TGCGCCAGCAGCCAAGTATACGGGGTTAATGAAAAACTGTTTTTT
CASSQVYGVNEKLFF
>17|.|TRBV2|TRBJ2-1
TGTGCCAGCAGTGGAGACGAAGGAGTAGCGTTTTACAATGAGCAGTTCTTC
CASSGDEGVAFYNEQFF
>15|TRBD1|TRBV7-9|TRBJ1-4
TGTGCCAGCAGCTGGACCCGGGACAGGGGTGAAAAACTGTTTTTT
CASSWTRDRGEKLFF
>13|.|TRBV18|TRBJ2-7
TGTGCCAGCTCCCAGGGAATGAGATACGAGCAGTACTTC
CASSQGMRYEQYF
>11|TRBD1|TRBV7-9|TRBJ2-5
TGTGCCAGCAGCAAGACAGGGGAGCAGTACTTC
CASSKTGEQYF
>18|.|TRBV5-1|TRBJ1-2
TGCGCCAGCAGCTTTGGAGGGGACCCGAGTACTTATAACTATGGCTACACCTTC
CASSFGGDPSTYNYGYTF
>15|.|TRBV19|TRBJ1-1
TGTGCCAGTAGTACAGCAGGGGCCGAGAACACTGAAGCTTTCTTT
CASSTAGAENTEAFF
>15|.|TRBV18|TRBJ1-3
TGTGCCAGCTCACCACTCGACGGGTACGGAAACACCATATATTTT
CASSPLDGYGNTIYF
>16|TRBD1|TRBV5-1|TRBJ2-2
TGCGCCAGCAGCTTGGTGGGACAGGGAAACACCGGGGAGCTGTTTTTT
CASSLVGQGNTGELFF
>16|.|TRBV6-6|TRBJ1-3
TGTGCCAGCAGTTACTCCAAGACAGAGATGAGAAACACCATATATTTT
CASSYSKTEMRNTIYF
>14|TRBD1|TRBV11-2|TRBJ1-2
TGTGCCAGCAGCCTATCTACAGGGGGCAATGGCTACACCTTC
CASSLSTGGNGYTF
>15|TRBD2|TRBV19|TRBJ2-3
TGTGCCAGTAGTGCATCCAGACTAGCGGGAGATACGCAGTATTTT
CASSASRLAGDTQYF
>15|.|TRBV5-1|TRBJ2-7
TGCGCCAGCAGCTCCGTCGGGCCCGGGACCTACGAGCAGTACTTC
CASSSVGPGTYEQYF
>15|.|TRBV2|TRBJ1-1
TGTGCCAGCAGGAGCGAAGGCAGGGCAGGCACTGAAGCTTTCTTT
CASRSEGRAGTEAFF
>15|TRBD1|TRBV6-1|TRBJ2-1
TGTGCCAGCAGTGACGGACAGGGGCCCTACAATGAGCAGTTCTTC
CASSDGQGPYNEQFF
>13|.|TRBV29-1|TRBJ1-5
TGCAGCGTTGCGGACAGTGGTTATGAGCCCCAGCATTTT
CSVADSGYEPQHF
>14|TRBD1|TRBV29-1|TRBJ1-4
TGCAGCGTTGATCCCGGACAGGGTAATGAAAAACTGTTTTTT
CSVDPGQGNEKLFF
>13|TRBD2|TRBV7-2|TRBJ2-7
TGTGCCAGCAGCTTAGGACTAGCGCACGAGCAGTACTTC
CASSLGLAHEQYF
>14|.|TRBV5-1|TRBJ1-4
TGCGCCAGCAGCTCAGGGTCAGTTAATGAAAAACTGTTTTTT
CASSSGSVNEKLFF
>11|.|TRBV20-1|TRBJ2-3
TGCAGTGCTAGTGCAGGAGATACGCAGTATTTT
CSASAGDTQYF
>15|.|TRBV19|TRBJ1-3
TGTGCCAGTAGCCGCCGAAACCCTCTAGGAAACACCATATATTTT
CASSRRNPLGNTIYF
>13|.|TRBV18|TRBJ1-5
TGTGCCAGCTCACCACCCTCAGGACTCACCCAGCATTTT
CASSPPSGLTQHF
>15|.|TRBV5-4|TRBJ2-2
TGTGCCAGCAGCTTGATTATCGGCGGGACCGGGGAGCTGTTTTTT
CASSLIIGGTGELFF
>14|TRBD1|TRBV6-1|TRBJ1-5
TGTGCCAGCAGTGTACAGGGGAGCAATCAGCCCCAGCATTTT
CASSVQGSNQPQHF
>13|TRBD1|TRBV7-9|TRBJ1-1
TGTGCCAGCAGCCAACAGGGGTATACTGAAGCTTTCTTT
CASSQQGYTEAFF
>13|.|TRBV5-1|TRBJ1-1
TGCGCCAGCAGCCTACCCGGGGGGTCTGAAGCTTTCTTT
CASSLPGGSEAFF
>14|TRBD1|TRBV18|TRBJ1-2
TGTGCCAGCTCACCAGACAGGGAGCACTATGGCTACACCTTC
CASSPDREHYGYTF
>13|.|TRBV6-1|TRBJ2-1
TGTGCCAGCAGTGAGCTACTAGCCCTGAAGCAGTTCTTC
CASSELLALKQFF
>17|.|TRBV11-1|TRBJ2-2
TGTGCCAGCAGCTTAGGAGGGGGGGGCCCGAACACCGGGGAGCTGTTTTTT
CASSLGGGGPNTGELFF
>13|.|TRBV6-5|TRBJ1-2
TGTGCCAGCAGTTGGGACACTAACTATGGCTACACCTTC
CASSWDTNYGYTF
>15|TRBD1|TRBV4-1|TRBJ2-1
TGCGCCAGCAGCCAACCGGGACAGGGGAAGAGAGAGCAGTTCTTC
CASSQPGQGKREQFF
>14|.|TRBV27|TRBJ1-3
TGTGCCAGCAGACAAGGGGTGTCTGGAAACACCATATATTTT
CASRQGVSGNTIYF
>13|.|TRBV30|TRBJ1-1
TGTGCCTGGAGTGTACATGGGAACACTGAAGCTTTCTTT
CAWSVHGNTEAFF
>16|TRBD1|TRBV7-9|TRBJ1-4
TGTGCCAGCAGCCAGGGACAGGGGTGGCCTAATGAAAAACTGTTTTTT
CASSQGQGWPNEKLFF
>15|.|TRBV19|TRBJ2-2
TGTGCCAGTACCCCCCCAGAGCGAGACGCCGGGGAGCTGTTTTTT
CASTPPERDAGELFF
>14|.|TRBV19|TRBJ2-5
TGTGCCAGTAGCTTAAGACAGAACCAAGAGACCCAGTACTTC
CASSLRQNQETQYF
>15|.|TRBV6-5|TRBJ2-7
TGTGCCAGCGGCCCCATGGGACTTATCCCCTACGAGCAGTACTTC
CASGPMGLIPYEQYF
>16|TRBD1|TRBV4-2|TRBJ1-5
TGTGCCAGCAGCCAAGAAAGACAGGGCTGGGGTCAGCCCCAGCATTTT
CASSQERQGWGQPQHF
>15|TRBD1|TRBV6-1|TRBJ2-7
TGTGCCAGCAGTGAAGCGGGGACAGGGGCCTACGAGCAGTACTTC
CASSEAGTGAYEQYF
>13|.|TRBV5-6|TRBJ2-7
TGTGCCAGCAGCTTGGACAATTCCTACGAGCAGTACTTC
CASSLDNSYEQYF
>15|.|TRBV9|TRBJ1-3
TGTGCCAGCAGCGTGGGCTCGGACTCTGGAAACACCATATATTTT
CASSVGSDSGNTIYF
>16|.|TRBV4-2|TRBJ2-1
TGTGCCAGCAGCCAAGATTTAGCGGAGTCCTACAATGAGCAGTTCTTC
CASSQDLAESYNEQFF
>18|TRBD1|TRBV4-1|TRBJ2-2
TGCGCCAGCAGCCAAGTTTTTTTTGGACAGGGGGCGGCCGGGGAGCTGTTTTTT
CASSQVFFGQGAAGELFF